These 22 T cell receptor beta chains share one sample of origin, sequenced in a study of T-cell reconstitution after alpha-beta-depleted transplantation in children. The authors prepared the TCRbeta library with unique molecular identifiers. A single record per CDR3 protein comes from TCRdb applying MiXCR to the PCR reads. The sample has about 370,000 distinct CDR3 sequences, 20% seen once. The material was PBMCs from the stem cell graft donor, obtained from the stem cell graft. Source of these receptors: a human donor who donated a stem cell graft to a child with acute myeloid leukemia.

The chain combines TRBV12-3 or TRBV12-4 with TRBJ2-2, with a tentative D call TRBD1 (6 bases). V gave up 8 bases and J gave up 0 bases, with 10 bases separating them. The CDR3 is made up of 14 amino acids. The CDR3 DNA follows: TGTGCCAGCTCTGGACAGTCGAACACCGGGGAGCTGTTTTTT. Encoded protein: CASSGQSNTGELFF.

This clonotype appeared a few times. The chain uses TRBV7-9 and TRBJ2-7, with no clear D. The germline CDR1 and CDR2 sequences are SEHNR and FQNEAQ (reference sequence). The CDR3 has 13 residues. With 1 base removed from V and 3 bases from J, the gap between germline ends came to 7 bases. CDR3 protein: CASSLGTYYEQYF. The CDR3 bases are TGTGCCAGCAGCTTAGGGACCTACTACGAGCAGTACTTC.

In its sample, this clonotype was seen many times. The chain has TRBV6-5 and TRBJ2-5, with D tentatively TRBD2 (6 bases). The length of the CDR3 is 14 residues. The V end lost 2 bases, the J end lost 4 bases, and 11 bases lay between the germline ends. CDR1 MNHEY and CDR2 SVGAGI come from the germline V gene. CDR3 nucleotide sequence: TGTGCCAGCAGTTACCCCGGGGGACCAGAGACCCAGTACTTC. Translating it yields CASSYPGGPETQYF.

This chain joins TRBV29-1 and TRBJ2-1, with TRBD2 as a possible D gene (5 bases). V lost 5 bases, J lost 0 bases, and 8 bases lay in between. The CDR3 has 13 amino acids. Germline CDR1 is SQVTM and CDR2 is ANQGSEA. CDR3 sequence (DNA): TGCAGCGTTAACCGGGACTCCTACAATGAGCAGTTCTTC. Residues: CSVNRDSYNEQFF.

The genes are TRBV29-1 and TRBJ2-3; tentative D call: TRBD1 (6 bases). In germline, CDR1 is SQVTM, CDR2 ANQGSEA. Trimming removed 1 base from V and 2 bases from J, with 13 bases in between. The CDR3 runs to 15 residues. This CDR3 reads CSVEARNRATDTQYF. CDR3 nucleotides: TGCAGCGTTGAAGCTCGAAACAGGGCCACAGATACGCAGTATTTT.

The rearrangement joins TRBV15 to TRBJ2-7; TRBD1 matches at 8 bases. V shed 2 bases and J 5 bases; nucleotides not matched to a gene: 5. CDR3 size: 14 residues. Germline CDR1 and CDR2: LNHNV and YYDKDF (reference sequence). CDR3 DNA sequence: TGTGCCACCAGCAGATACGGACAGGGCCACGAGCAGTACTTC. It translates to CATSRYGQGHEQYF.

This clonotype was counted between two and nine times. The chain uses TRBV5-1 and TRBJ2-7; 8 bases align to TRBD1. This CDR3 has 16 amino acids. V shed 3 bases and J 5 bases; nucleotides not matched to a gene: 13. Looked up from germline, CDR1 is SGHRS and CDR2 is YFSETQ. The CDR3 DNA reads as TGCGCCAGCAGCTCGTTACAGGGGGACGCAAGCGACGAGCAGTACTTC. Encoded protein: CASSSLQGDASDEQYF.

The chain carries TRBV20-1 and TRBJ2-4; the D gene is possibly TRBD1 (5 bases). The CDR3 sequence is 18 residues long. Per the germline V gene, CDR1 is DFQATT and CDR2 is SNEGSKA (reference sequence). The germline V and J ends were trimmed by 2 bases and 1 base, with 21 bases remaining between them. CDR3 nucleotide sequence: TGCAGTGCTAGAATCGGCAGGGTCGTTGAGCGCGCCAAAAACATTCAGTACTTC. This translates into CSARIGRVVERAKNIQYF.

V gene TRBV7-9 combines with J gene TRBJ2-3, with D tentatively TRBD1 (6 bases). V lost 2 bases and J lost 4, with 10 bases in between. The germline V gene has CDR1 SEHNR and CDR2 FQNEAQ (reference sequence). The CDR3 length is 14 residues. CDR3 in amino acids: CASSLNRGSDTQYF. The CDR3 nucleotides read TGTGCCAGCAGCTTAAATAGGGGGTCAGATACGCAGTATTTT.

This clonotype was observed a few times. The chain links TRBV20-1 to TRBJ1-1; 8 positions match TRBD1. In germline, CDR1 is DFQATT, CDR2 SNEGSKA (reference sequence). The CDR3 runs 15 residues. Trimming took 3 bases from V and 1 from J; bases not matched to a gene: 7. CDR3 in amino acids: CSARKQGARNTEAFF. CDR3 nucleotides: TGCAGTGCTAGGAAGCAGGGGGCTAGGAACACTGAAGCTTTCTTT.

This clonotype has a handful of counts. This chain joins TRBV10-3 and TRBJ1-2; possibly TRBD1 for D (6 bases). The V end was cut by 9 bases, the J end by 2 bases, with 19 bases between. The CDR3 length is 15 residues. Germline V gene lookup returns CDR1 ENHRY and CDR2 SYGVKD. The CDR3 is CAIFSSGTSNYGYTF. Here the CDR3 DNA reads TGTGCCATTTTCTCGTCCGGGACATCGAACTATGGCTACACCTTC.

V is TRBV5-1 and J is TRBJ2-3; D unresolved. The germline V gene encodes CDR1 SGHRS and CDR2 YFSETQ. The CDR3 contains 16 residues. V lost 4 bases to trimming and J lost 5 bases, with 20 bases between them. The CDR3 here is CASSLLFGFTRDTQYF. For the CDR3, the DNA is TGCGCCAGCAGCCTACTTTTCGGGTTCACAAGAGATACGCAGTATTTT.

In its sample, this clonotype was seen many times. Here the CDR3 reads CASSLGIISATDTQYF. Here the CDR3 DNA reads TGTGCCAGCAGCTTAGGGATAATTAGCGCCACAGATACGCAGTATTTT. This sequence joins TRBV7-2 and TRBJ2-3; D is possibly TRBD2 (5 bases). CDR1 and CDR2 (germline): SGHTA, FQGNSA. The CDR3 runs to 16 residues. The V gene lost 1 base and the J gene lost 2 bases, with 13 bases spanning the gap.

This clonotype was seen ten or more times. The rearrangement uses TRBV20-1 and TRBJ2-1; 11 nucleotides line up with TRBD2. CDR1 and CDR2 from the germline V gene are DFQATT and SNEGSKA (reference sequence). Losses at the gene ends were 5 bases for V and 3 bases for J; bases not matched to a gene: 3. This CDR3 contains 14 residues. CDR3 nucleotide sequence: TGCAGTGCTGGGGGACTAGCGGACTACAATGAGCAGTTCTTC. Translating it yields CSAGGLADYNEQFF.

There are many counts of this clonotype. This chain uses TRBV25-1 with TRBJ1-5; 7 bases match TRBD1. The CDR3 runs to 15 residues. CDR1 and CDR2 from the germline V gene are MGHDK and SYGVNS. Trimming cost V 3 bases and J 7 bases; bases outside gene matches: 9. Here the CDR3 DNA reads TGTGCCAGCAGTGACTCCCGACAGGGCCGACAGCCCCAGCATTTT. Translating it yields CASSDSRQGRQPQHF.

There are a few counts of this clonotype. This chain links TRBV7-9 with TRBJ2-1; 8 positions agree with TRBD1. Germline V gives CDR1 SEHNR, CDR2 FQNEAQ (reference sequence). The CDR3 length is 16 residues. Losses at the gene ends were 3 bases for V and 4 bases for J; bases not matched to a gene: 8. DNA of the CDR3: TGTGCCAGCAGCTTCTCCGGGACAGGTGAATACAATGAGCAGTTCTTC. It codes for CASSFSGTGEYNEQFF.

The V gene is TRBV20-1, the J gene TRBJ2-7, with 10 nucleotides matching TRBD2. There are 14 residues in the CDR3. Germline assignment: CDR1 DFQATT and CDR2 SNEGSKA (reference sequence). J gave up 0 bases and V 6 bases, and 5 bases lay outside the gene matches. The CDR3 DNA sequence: TGCAGTGCAGTACTAGCGGGAAACTCCTACGAGCAGTACTTC. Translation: CSAVLAGNSYEQYF.

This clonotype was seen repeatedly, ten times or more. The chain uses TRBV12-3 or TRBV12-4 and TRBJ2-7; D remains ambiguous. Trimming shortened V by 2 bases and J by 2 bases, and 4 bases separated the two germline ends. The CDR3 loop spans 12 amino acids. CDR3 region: CASSLRAYEQYF. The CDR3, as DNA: TGTGCCAGCAGTTTACGGGCCTACGAGCAGTACTTC.

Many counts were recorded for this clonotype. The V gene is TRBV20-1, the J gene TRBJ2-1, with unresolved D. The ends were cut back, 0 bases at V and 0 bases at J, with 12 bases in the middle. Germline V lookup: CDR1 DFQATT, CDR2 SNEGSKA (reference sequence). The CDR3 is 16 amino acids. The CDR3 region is CSARDLWAVSYNEQFF. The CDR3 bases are TGCAGTGCTAGAGATTTGTGGGCAGTCTCCTACAATGAGCAGTTCTTC.

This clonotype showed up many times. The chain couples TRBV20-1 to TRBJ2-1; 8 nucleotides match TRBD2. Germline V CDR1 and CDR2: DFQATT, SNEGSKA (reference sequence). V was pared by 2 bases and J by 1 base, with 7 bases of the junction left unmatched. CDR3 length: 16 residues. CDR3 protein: CSARSSTGGSYNEQFF. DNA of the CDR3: TGCAGTGCTAGATCTAGTACGGGAGGGTCCTACAATGAGCAGTTCTTC.

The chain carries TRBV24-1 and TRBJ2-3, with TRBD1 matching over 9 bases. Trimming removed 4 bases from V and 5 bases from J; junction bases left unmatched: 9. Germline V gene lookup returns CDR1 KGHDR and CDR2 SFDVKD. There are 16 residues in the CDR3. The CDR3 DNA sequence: TGTGCCACCAGTGACCGGCAACAGGGGGCGGGAGATACGCAGTATTTT. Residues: CATSDRQQGAGDTQYF.

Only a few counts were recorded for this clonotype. DNA for the CDR3: TGTGCCAGCACCCTTCAACAGGGAAGTTCAGCTTTCTTT. Translated: CASTLQQGSSAFF. The chain couples TRBV12-3 or TRBV12-4 to TRBJ1-1, with D possibly TRBD1 on 6 matching bases. This CDR3 is 13 amino acids long. Trimming left V 7 bases short and J 10 bases short, with 19 bases between.